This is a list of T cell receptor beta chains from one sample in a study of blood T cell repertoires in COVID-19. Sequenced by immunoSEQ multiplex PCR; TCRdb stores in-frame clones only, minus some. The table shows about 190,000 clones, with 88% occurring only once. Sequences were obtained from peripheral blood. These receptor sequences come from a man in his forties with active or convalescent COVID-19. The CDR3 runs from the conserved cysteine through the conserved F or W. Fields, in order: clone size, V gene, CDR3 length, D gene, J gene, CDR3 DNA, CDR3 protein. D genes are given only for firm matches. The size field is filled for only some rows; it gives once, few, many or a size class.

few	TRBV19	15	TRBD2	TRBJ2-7	TGTGCCAGTAGTATGGGACTAGCGGAAACCTACGAGCAGTACTTC	CASSMGLAETYEQYF
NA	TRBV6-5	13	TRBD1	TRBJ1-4	TGTGCCAGCAGTCTGACAGGGACTGAAAAACTGTTTTTT	CASSLTGTEKLFF
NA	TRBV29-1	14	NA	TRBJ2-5	TGCAGCGTGTCCTCCGGGAGCCCCAGAGAGACCCAGTACTTC	CSVSSGSPRETQYF
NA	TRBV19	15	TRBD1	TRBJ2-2	TGTGCCAGTAGTGGACAGGGGGCCGTGGCGGAGGAGCTGTTTTTT	CASSGQGAVAEELFF
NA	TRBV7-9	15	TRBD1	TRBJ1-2	TGTGCCAGCAGCAACGACAGGGAGCCTAACTATGGCTACACCTTC	CASSNDREPNYGYTF
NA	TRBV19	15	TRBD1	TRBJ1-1	TGTGCCAGTAGTACGAGGGACAGGGGAAACACTGAAGCTTTCTTT	CASSTRDRGNTEAFF
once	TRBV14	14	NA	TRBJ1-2	TGTGCCAGCAGCCCAGGGACCAGGGGTACTGGCTACACCTTC	CASSPGTRGTGYTF
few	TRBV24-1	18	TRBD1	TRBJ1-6	TGTGCCACCAGTGGGTCCCCCGAGGAACAGGGGAGGAGATCACCCCTCCACTTT	CATSGSPEEQGRRSPLHF
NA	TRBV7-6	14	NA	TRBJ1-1	TGTGCCAGCAGCTTAGCGTGGCCAGGGGAGGAAGCTTTCTTT	CASSLAWPGEEAFF
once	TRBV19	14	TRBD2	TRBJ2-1	TGTGCCAGTCGAGCTAGCGGGAGTACCCATGAGCAGTTCTTC	CASRASGSTHEQFF
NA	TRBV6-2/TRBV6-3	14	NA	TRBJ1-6	TGTGCCAGCAGTTTCCGGGGATTTAATTCACCCCTCCACTTT	CASSFRGFNSPLHF
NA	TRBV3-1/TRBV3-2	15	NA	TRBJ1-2	TGTGCCAGCAGCCAAGATTTACAGAAAAACTATGGCTACACCTTC	CASSQDLQKNYGYTF
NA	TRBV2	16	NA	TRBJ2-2	TGTGCCAGCAGTGAAGACGGGGTCGCGAACACCGGGGAGCTGTTTTTT	CASSEDGVANTGELFF
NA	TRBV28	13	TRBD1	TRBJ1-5	TGTGCCAGCATCCGGGACAGGAATCAGCCCCAGCATTTT	CASIRDRNQPQHF
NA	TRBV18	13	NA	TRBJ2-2	TGTGCCAGCTCACCACACGCGGCCGGGGAGCTGTTTTTT	CASSPHAAGELFF
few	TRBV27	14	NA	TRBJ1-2	TGTGCCAGCAGTTTATCGGTTCCGGAGTATGGCTACACCTTC	CASSLSVPEYGYTF
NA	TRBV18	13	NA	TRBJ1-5	TGTGCCAGCTCCAGGGAAAGCAATCAGCCCCAGCATTTT	CASSRESNQPQHF
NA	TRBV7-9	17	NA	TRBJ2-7	TGTGCCAGCAGCTTATCTAGTGGCAGGGAAGAAGCCTACGAGCAGTACTTC	CASSLSSGREEAYEQYF
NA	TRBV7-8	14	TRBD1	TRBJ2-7	TGTGCCAGCAGCGCCCAGGGACAGCTCTACGAGCAGTACTTC	CASSAQGQLYEQYF
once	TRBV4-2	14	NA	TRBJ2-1	TGTGCCAGCAGTCCTGTCCGGGCCTACAATGAGCAGTTCTTC	CASSPVRAYNEQFF
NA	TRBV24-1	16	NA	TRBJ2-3	TGTGCCACCAGTGGTCGAAGCCCCGGAGGCACAGATACGCAGTATTTT	CATSGRSPGGTDTQYF
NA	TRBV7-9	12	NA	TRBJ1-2	TGTGCCAGCAGCTTAGATACACATGGCTACACCTTC	CASSLDTHGYTF
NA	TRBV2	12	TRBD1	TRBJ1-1	TGTGCCAGCAGTAAACAAGACCCGGGGACAGACTTT	CASSKQDPGTDF
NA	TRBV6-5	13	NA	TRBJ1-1	TGTGCCAGCAGAGGACAGCCGAACACTGAAGCTTTCTTT	CASRGQPNTEAFF
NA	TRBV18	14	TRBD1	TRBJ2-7	TGTGCCAGCTCATCAGGGACAGGGTCCTACGAGCAGTACTTC	CASSSGTGSYEQYF
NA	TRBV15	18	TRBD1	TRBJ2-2	TGTGCCACCAGCAGAGATCTTCGGACAGGGGCGAACACCGGGGAGCTGTTTTTT	CATSRDLRTGANTGELFF
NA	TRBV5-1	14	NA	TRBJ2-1	TGCGCCAGCAGCTTGGCCGGGACCTACAATGAGCAGTTCTTC	CASSLAGTYNEQFF
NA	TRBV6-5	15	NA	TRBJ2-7	TGTGCCAGCAGCTTGGGACAATTAAATCACGGCGAGCAGTACTTC	CASSLGQLNHGEQYF
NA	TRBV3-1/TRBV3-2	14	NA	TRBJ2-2	TGTGCCAGCAGCCAAGAGTATAACACCGGGGAGCTGTTTTTT	CASSQEYNTGELFF
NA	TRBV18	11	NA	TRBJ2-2	TGTGCCAGCTCACCTACAGGGGAGCTGTTTTTT	CASSPTGELFF
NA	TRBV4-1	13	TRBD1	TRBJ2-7	TGCGCCAGCAGCCGGGGACAGGGGTACGAGCAGTACTTC	CASSRGQGYEQYF
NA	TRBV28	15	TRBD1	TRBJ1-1	TGTGCCAGCAGTTCACCGGGACAGGGCGGCACTGAAGCTTTCTTT	CASSSPGQGGTEAFF
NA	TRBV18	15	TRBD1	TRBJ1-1	TGTGCCAGCTCACCACTGTCAGGGGGCTTGACTGAAGCTTTCTTT	CASSPLSGGLTEAFF
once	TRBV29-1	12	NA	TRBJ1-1	TGCAGCGTTGTTGACAGCAACACTGAAGCTTTCTTT	CSVVDSNTEAFF
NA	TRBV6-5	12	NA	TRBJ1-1	TGTGCCAGCAGCTCAGGAGGCACTGAAGCTTTCTTT	CASSSGGTEAFF
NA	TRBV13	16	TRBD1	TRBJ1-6	TGTGCCAGCAGCTCCCAGACAGGGCTTGGAAACTCACCCCTCCACTTT	CASSSQTGLGNSPLHF
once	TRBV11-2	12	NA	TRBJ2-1	TGTGCCAGCAGCCCAAACTACAATGAGCAGTTCTTC	CASSPNYNEQFF
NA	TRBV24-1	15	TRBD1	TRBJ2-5	TGTGCCACCAGTGACCCTCAGGGGGCGGGGGAGACCCAGTACTTC	CATSDPQGAGETQYF
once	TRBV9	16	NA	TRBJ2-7	TGTGCCAGCAGCGTAGCTACCGGGGTACCCTGGGACGAGCAGTACTTC	CASSVATGVPWDEQYF
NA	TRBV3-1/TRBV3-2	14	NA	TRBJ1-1	TGTGCCAGCAGCCAAGCCGGGGTGGGCACTGAAGCTTTCTTT	CASSQAGVGTEAFF
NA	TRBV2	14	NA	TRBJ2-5	TGTGCCAGCATATCTAGGGGTACCTTGGAGACCCAGTACTTC	CASISRGTLETQYF
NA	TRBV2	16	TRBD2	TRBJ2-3	TGTGCCAGCCCCGGGACTAGCGGGGGGGATCCAGATACGCAGTATTTT	CASPGTSGGDPDTQYF
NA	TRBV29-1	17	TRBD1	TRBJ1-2	TGCAGCGTTGCGGGCTTGGGGGACAGGGGGCAATCGGGAGGCTACACCTTC	CSVAGLGDRGQSGGYTF
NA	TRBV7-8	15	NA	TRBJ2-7	TGTGCCAGCAGCTTAGCGGAGGACCGGCCCTACGAGCAGTACTTC	CASSLAEDRPYEQYF
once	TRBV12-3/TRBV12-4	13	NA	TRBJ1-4	TGTGCTTCAATTAGGGGGTATGGTGAAAAACTGTTTTTT	CASIRGYGEKLFF
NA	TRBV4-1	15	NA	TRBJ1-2	TGCGCCAGCAGCCCCCGGGAGGGGAGTAACTATGGCTACACCTTC	CASSPREGSNYGYTF
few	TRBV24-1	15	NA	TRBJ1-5	TGTGCCACCAGTGATGGCAGGGGAAGCAATCAGCCCCAGCATTTT	CATSDGRGSNQPQHF
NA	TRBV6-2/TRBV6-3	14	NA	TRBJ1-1	TGTGCCAGCAGTCTTCGACAGGTCGGCACTGAAGCTTTCTTT	CASSLRQVGTEAFF
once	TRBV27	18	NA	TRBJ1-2	TGTGCCAGCAGTTTATCTTTAGGGGTCGCGGGGGCGTGGTATGGCTACACCTTC	CASSLSLGVAGAWYGYTF
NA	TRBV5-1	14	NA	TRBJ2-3	TGCGCCAGCAGCTTAATGCAGGGCCCAGATACGCAGTATTTT	CASSLMQGPDTQYF
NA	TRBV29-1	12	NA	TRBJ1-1	TGCAGCGTGAGCGTGCTCGGGACTGAAGCTTTCTTT	CSVSVLGTEAFF
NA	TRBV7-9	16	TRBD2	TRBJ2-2	TGTGCCAGCAGCTCTATGGGGACTACGAACACCGGGGAGCTGTTTTTT	CASSSMGTTNTGELFF
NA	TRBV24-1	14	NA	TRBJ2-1	TGTGCCACCAGTGAAGACCGGGAGCCGAATGAGCAGTTCTTC	CATSEDREPNEQFF
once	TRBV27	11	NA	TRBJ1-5	TGTGCCAGCAGTCTACCACAGCCCCAGCATTTT	CASSLPQPQHF
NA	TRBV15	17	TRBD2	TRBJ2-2	TGTGCCACCAGCAGAAATCTAGCGGGGGGGAACACCGGGGAGCTGTTTTTT	CATSRNLAGGNTGELFF
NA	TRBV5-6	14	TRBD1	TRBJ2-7	TGTGCCAGCAGCTTGGATCAGGGGGCACGCGAGCAGTACTTC	CASSLDQGAREQYF
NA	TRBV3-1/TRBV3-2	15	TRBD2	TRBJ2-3	TGTGCCAGCAGCCAAACCGGGACTAGCGCAGATACGCAGTATTTT	CASSQTGTSADTQYF